The present T cell receptor beta chain was sequenced within a study of response to subunit inactivated influenza vaccine (dated by TCRdb to the late 2010s). For context, the study as a whole: The study used deep quantitative T cell receptor repertoire profiling to track responses to a trivalent subunit inactivated influenza vaccine. Overall study results and their limits: The authors suggested that each seasonal influenza vaccination may recruit only a limited number of new T cells.

The library relied on RT-PCR. Sequencing was performed on an Illumina HiSeq 2500. TCRdb reanalyzed the raw reads on its own, using fastp at Q25 for trimming and MiXCR for clone calling, and kept in-frame beta chains. Entries that share a CDR3 protein sequence are merged under the most common genes and DNA. This sample has about 520,000 distinct CDR3 sequences in its table, and over 25% of those were observed once. In total, the top ten clones hold approximately 2% of the sample. V loses 3 bases of germline sequence and J loses 9 bases, and the interval between the two ends is 17 bases. CDR1 SQVTM and CDR2 ANQGSEA are derived from the germline V gene. The CDR3 runs 13 residues from the cysteine to the phenylalanine. Here the CDR3 DNA is all that survives: 39 bases in frame from base 1. There are a few counts of this clonotype. There is no known antigen for this receptor. Base qualities are not provided; no much larger clone lies one nucleotide away.

Sequences were derived from CD4+ T cells sorted from PBMCs, sampled approximately 5 days after vaccination. This chain joins TRBV29-1 to TRBJ1-2; a tentative D match to TRBD1 spans 6 bases. The sequence was collected from a man aged 45-65 years who received an inactivated influenza vaccine. Donor details come from another sample of the same person, matched by shared clones. The nucleotide sequence reads as follows: TGCAGCGTTGAGTCAGGGGCGACGAGGAGCTACACCTTC. This translates into CSVESGATRSYTF.